The 27 T cell receptor beta chains given below trace back to one sample, sequenced in a study of blood T cell repertoires in COVID-19. Method: immunoSEQ multiplex PCR; TCRdb's copy keeps in-frame clones and lacks some. The data show about 200,000 clones, about 84% seen once. What was sequenced was peripheral blood. These receptors originate from a woman older than 75 with COVID-19, enrolled during active disease.

This chain connects TRBV2 to TRBJ2-5; 9 bases agree with TRBD1. CDR3 length: 14 residues. Germline-derived CDR1 and CDR2 are SNHLY and FYNNEI. The J segment lost 5 bases and the V segment lost 7 bases, leaving 8 bases of the junction unmatched. The CDR3 DNA follows: TGTGCCAGCATGATTACAGGGGGCAGTGAGACCCAGTACTTC. Its protein product is CASMITGGSETQYF.

This sequence joins TRBV18 and TRBJ2-7, with a possible D match to TRBD2 (5 bases). Per germline, CDR1 KGHSH and CDR2 LQKENI. This CDR3 is built from 14 residues. The germline V and J ends were trimmed by 4 bases and 3 bases, with 13 bases remaining between them. This CDR3 is CASSRELGSYEQYF. The CDR3 nucleotides read TGTGCCAGCTCACGGGAGCTAGGCAGCTACGAGCAGTACTTC.

V and J are TRBV6-5 and TRBJ2-7, with D maybe TRBD1 (6 bases). V gave up 11 bases and J gave up 6 bases, with 20 bases separating them. The CDR3 loop spans 13 amino acids. The germline gives CDR1 MNHEY, CDR2 SVGAGI. In nucleotides, the CDR3 is TGTGCCTTCCGGGACATCAGTCTGGGCGAGCAGTACTTC. Its protein is CAFRDISLGEQYF.

For this clone: In the same sample, other DNA sequences code for this CDR3. The gene calls are TRBV2 and TRBJ1-1, with TRBD1 matching over 7 bases. The CDR3 is 13 amino acids. V was clipped by 8 bases and J by 0 bases; unmatched bases: 3. Per the germline V gene, CDR1 is SNHLY and CDR2 is FYNNEI. CDR3 in amino acids: CASRDSLNTEAFF. The CDR3 DNA reads as TGTGCCAGCCGGGACAGCTTGAACACTGAAGCTTTCTTT.

Note on this clone: This specimen includes other DNA sequences encoding the same CDR3. J is TRBJ1-1 and V is TRBV6-5; 8 nucleotides line up with TRBD1. Germline lookup yields CDR1 MNHEY and CDR2 SVGAGI. With V trimmed by 6 bases and J by 1 base, 1 base remained unmatched. CDR3 length equals 13 residues. For the CDR3, the DNA is TGTGCCAGCAGGGGGACAGGGAACACTGAAGCTTTCTTT. This sequence encodes CASRGTGNTEAFF.

This rearrangement joins TRBV28 to TRBJ2-1; 10 bases agree with TRBD2. V trimming: 7 bases; J trimming: 3 bases; junction bases outside the gene matches: 3. CDR1 and CDR2 (germline): MDHEN, SYDVKM. This CDR3 is built from 14 residues. CDR3 protein: CASTGLAVYNEQFF. DNA for the CDR3: TGTGCCAGCACCGGACTAGCGGTCTACAATGAGCAGTTCTTC.

The chain links TRBV19 to TRBJ1-1; no definite D call. CDR1 and CDR2 from the germline V gene are LNHDA and SQIVND (reference sequence). The CDR3 consists of 15 residues. The V end lost 3 bases, the J end lost 2 bases, and 13 bases lay between the germline ends. The CDR3 region is CASSMLLASNTEAFF. The CDR3 DNA reads as TGTGCCAGTAGTATGCTTCTGGCCTCTAACACTGAAGCTTTCTTT.

V usage is TRBV5-1 and J usage is TRBJ2-7; TRBD1 matches 10 bases. There are 16 residues in the CDR3. V shed 4 bases, J shed 2 bases, and the junction held 9 bases outside the gene matches. Germline lookup yields CDR1 SGHRS and CDR2 YFSETQ. The CDR3 sequence: CASSQGGGTGAYEQYF. CDR3 sequence (DNA): TGCGCCAGCAGCCAGGGCGGTGGGACAGGGGCCTACGAGCAGTACTTC.

The rearrangement uses TRBV6-5 and TRBJ1-2, with TRBD1 as a possible D gene (6 bases). The V end was cut by 6 bases, the J end by 3 bases, with 17 bases between. This CDR3 spans 15 amino acids. Germline V gives CDR1 MNHEY, CDR2 SVGAGI. The CDR3 bases are TGTGCCAGCAGACCCTCCGGGGGGGCAGACTATGGCTACACCTTC. Translated, it gives CASRPSGGADYGYTF.

There are many counts of this clone. This rearrangement joins TRBV6-2 or TRBV6-3 to TRBJ1-2; D is unclear. V lost 0 bases and J 5 bases, leaving 10 bases between the germline ends. Germline V gene data show CDR1 as MNHEY and CDR2 as SVGEGT. CDR3 length: 14 residues. The CDR3 DNA sequence: TGTGCCAGCAGTTACTCGAACCCTAGGTATGGCTACACCTTC. It translates to CASSYSNPRYGYTF.

The chain is built from TRBV29-1 and TRBJ1-4; possibly TRBD1 for D (6 bases). The V end lost 6 bases, the J end lost 7 bases, and 18 bases lay between the germline ends. CDR1 and CDR2 (germline): SQVTM, ANQGSEA. This CDR3 region has 14 residues. In nucleotides, the CDR3 is TGCAGCGTCGCCCAGGGGAGCGGGAGTGAAAAACTGTTTTTT. Protein product: CSVAQGSGSEKLFF.

The CDR3, as DNA: TGCGCCAGCAGCCCCACAGGGGGGTTGGAGGTCGCTGAAGCTTTCTTT. This translates into CASSPTGGLEVAEAFF. The V and J genes are TRBV5-1 and TRBJ1-1; 8 nucleotides agree with TRBD1. The CDR3 loop spans 16 amino acids. The V and J ends lost 4 bases and 6 bases, in that order; junction bases with no gene match: 14. Germline V gene sequence: CDR1 SGHRS, CDR2 YFSETQ.

The gene calls are TRBV6-5 and TRBJ1-5, with 8 bases identical to TRBD1. J was trimmed by 4 bases and V by 7 bases; bases with no gene match: 9. Germline loops: CDR1 MNHEY, CDR2 SVGAGI. The CDR3 extends over 15 amino acids. This chain's CDR3 is CASTKDRDGNQPQHF. In DNA, the CDR3 is TGTGCCAGCACCAAGGACAGGGATGGGAATCAGCCCCAGCATTTT.

This sequence joins TRBV5-1 and TRBJ2-3; no definite D call. From germline, CDR1 is SGHRS and CDR2 YFSETQ. The CDR3 has 15 amino acids. Trimming removed 4 bases at V and 0 bases at J, with 12 bases between. The CDR3 bases are TGCGCCAGCAGCCCAACCCCCTATAGCACAGATACGCAGTATTTT. Translating gives CASSPTPYSTDTQYF. Based on the CDR3 plus reference TRBV5-1 and TRBJ2-3, the full variable domain is KAGVTQTPRYLIKTRGQQVTLSCSPISGHRSVSWYQQTPGQGLQFLFEYFSETQRNKGNFPGRFSGRQFSNSRSEMNVSTLELGDSALYLCASSPTPYSTDTQYFGPGTRLTVL.

The genes are TRBV3-1 (or the pseudogene TRBV3-2) and TRBJ2-2; the match to TRBD2 covers 13 bases. Germline CDR1 LGHDT, CDR2 YNNKEL (reference sequence). Trimming took 4 bases from V and 7 from J; bases not matched to a gene: 9. The CDR3 is 17 amino acids. The CDR3 here is CASSRGTSGARGGELFF. DNA of the CDR3: TGTGCCAGCAGCCGAGGGACTAGCGGGGCCCGGGGCGGGGAGCTGTTTTTT.

V is TRBV5-1 and J is TRBJ1-4; 9 nucleotides align to TRBD1. The junction had 7 bases not matched to a gene; V was cut back by 4 bases and J by 9 bases. Germline V gene data show CDR1 as SGHRS and CDR2 as YFSETQ. CDR3 length: 14 amino acids. DNA of the CDR3: TGCGCCAGCAGCCCCGGGACAGGGCTGCAAAAACTGTTTTTT. This codes for CASSPGTGLQKLFF.

The gene calls are TRBV19 and TRBJ1-5, with TRBD1 matching over 7 bases. CDR3 size: 15 residues. Germline assignment: CDR1 LNHDA and CDR2 SQIVND (reference sequence). With V trimmed by 7 bases and J by 2 bases, 8 bases remained unmatched. In nucleotides, the CDR3 is TGTGCCAGTACCCCGACAGGGTTTGGCAATCAGCCCCAGCATTTT. It yields the protein CASTPTGFGNQPQHF.

The V call is TRBV30, the J call TRBJ1-1, with D possibly matching TRBD1 (5 bases). Germline CDR1 GTSNPN, CDR2 SVGIG (reference sequence). Trimming stripped 5 bases from V and 5 bases from J, with 12 bases between. There are 12 residues in the CDR3. The CDR3 DNA reads as TGTGCCTGGGATACAGGAATGACTGAAGCTTTCTTT. This gives the protein CAWDTGMTEAFF. Full variable domain (outside the CDR3, taken from reference TRBV30 and TRBJ1-1): SQTIHQWPATLVQPVGSPLSLECTVEGTSNPNLYWYRQAAGRGLQLLFYSVGIGQISSEVPQNLSASRPQDRQFILSSKKLLLSDSGFYLCAWDTGMTEAFFGQGTRLTVV.

The chain couples TRBV9 to TRBJ2-1, with a tentative D call TRBD2 (5 bases). V was pared by 3 bases and J by 8 bases, with 18 bases between. CDR1 is SGDLS, CDR2 YYNGEE, per germline. This CDR3 spans 15 amino acids. This chain's CDR3 is CASSGRLGVGDEQFF. CDR3 DNA sequence: TGTGCCAGCAGCGGAAGGCTCGGGGTGGGCGATGAGCAGTTCTTC.

As regards this clone: Additional DNA sequences in this sample encode the identical CDR3. The chain combines TRBV5-1 with TRBJ2-5; 7 bases fit TRBD1. The V gene end was trimmed by 2 bases and the J gene end by 2 bases; junction bases not matched to a gene: 0. CDR1 is SGHRS and CDR2 is YFSETQ in the germline V gene. This CDR3 spans 13 amino acids. DNA of the CDR3: TGCGCCAGCAGCTTACAGGGGCAAGAGACCCAGTACTTC. It specifies CASSLQGQETQYF. The full variable domain, completed using reference TRBV5-1 and TRBJ2-5, is KAGVTQTPRYLIKTRGQQVTLSCSPISGHRSVSWYQQTPGQGLQFLFEYFSETQRNKGNFPGRFSGRQFSNSRSEMNVSTLELGDSALYLCASSLQGQETQYFGPGTRLLVL.

This clone is a singleton in its sample. This chain connects TRBV2 to TRBJ2-3; 7 nucleotides line up with TRBD2. The ends lost 4 bases at V and 3 bases at J; junction bases unmatched: 7. The germline gives CDR1 SNHLY, CDR2 FYNNEI. This CDR3 contains 15 residues. This CDR3 is CASSGAGLGTDTQYF. In DNA, the CDR3 is TGTGCCAGCAGTGGAGCGGGGCTGGGGACAGATACGCAGTATTTT.

The rearrangement uses TRBV6-5 and TRBJ1-1, with 7 bases aligning to TRBD1. CDR1 is MNHEY and CDR2 is SVGAGI in the germline V gene. The CDR3 covers 14 residues. Unmatched junction bases numbered 10, after V lost 9 bases and J lost 3 bases. In DNA, the CDR3 is TGTGCCAGTATTAACAGGGGCCACGACACTGAAGCTTTCTTT. Its translation: CASINRGHDTEAFF.

The chain links TRBV6-5 to TRBJ1-5, with a weak D call TRBD1 (6 bases). V was trimmed by 7 bases and J by 1 base, leaving 11 bases between them. CDR1 is MNHEY, CDR2 SVGAGI, per germline. The CDR3 contains 14 residues. For the CDR3, the DNA is TGTGCCAGCAACCGAGGGGGAAGCAATCAGCCCCAGCATTTT. Translation gives CASNRGGSNQPQHF.

The chain links TRBV5-1 to TRBJ2-1; 12 nucleotides match TRBD2. Germline assignment: CDR1 SGHRS and CDR2 YFSETQ. V was pared by 0 bases and J by 4 bases, with 2 bases of the junction left unmatched. CDR3 size: 16 residues. The CDR3 coding sequence is TGCGCCAGCAGCTTGGGCGGACTAGCGGGATACAATGAGCAGTTCTTC. It specifies CASSLGGLAGYNEQFF.

The CDR3 spells CASTRTGYEQFF. CDR3 nucleotides: TGTGCCAGCACCCGAACGGGGTATGAGCAGTTCTTC. The chain couples TRBV2 to TRBJ2-1; possible D gene TRBD2, 5 bases. The V gene's germline CDR1 is SNHLY and CDR2 FYNNEI. The length of the CDR3 is 12 residues. The V and J ends lost 7 bases and 8 bases respectively, with 12 bases between them.

V usage is TRBV5-1 and J usage is TRBJ1-2, with 8 bases that match TRBD1. Germline V lookup: CDR1 SGHRS, CDR2 YFSETQ. This CDR3 has 14 residues. Losses at the gene ends were 0 bases for V and 8 bases for J; bases not matched to a gene: 6. The CDR3 bases are TGCGCCAGCAGCTTGGGACAGGGGTTGAGGGGCTACACCTTC. This sequence encodes CASSLGQGLRGYTF.

V gene TRBV5-1 combines with J gene TRBJ2-1; no definite D call. This CDR3 is built from 15 residues. Germline V gives CDR1 SGHRS, CDR2 YFSETQ. Deletions cut 5 bases from V and 3 bases from J, with 15 bases between. The CDR3 here is CASRNLTASYNEQFF. The CDR3 DNA sequence: TGCGCCAGCAGAAACCTTACTGCAAGCTACAATGAGCAGTTCTTC.